The 9 T cell receptor beta chains below all came from one sample that was sequenced in a study of blood T cell repertoires in COVID-19. The repertoire was sequenced with immunoSEQ multiplex PCR; TCRdb's copy has only in-frame clones and lacks some. The data contain about 300,000 clones, approximately 90% of them seen just once; the ten biggest clones take up under 6%. The source material was PBMCs or T cells enriched from blood (not recorded which). These receptors were obtained from a woman aged 25 to 39 who had recovered from COVID-19.

V usage is TRBV11-2 and J usage is TRBJ1-2; D remains unclear. The length of the CDR3 is 15 residues. CDR1 is SGHAT, CDR2 FQNNGV, per germline. V lost 5 bases to trimming and J lost 8 bases, with 21 bases between them. The CDR3 is CASSPDPQAISGYTF. CDR3 sequence (DNA): TGTGCCAGCAGCCCCGACCCCCAGGCTATAAGCGGCTACACCTTC.

V gene TRBV7-2 combines with J gene TRBJ1-6; D gene uncertain. Germline V gene data show CDR1 as SGHTA and CDR2 as FQGNSA. CDR3 length equals 15 residues. V was cut by 2 bases and J by 6 bases, with 11 bases left in between. CDR3 sequence (DNA): TGTGCCAGCAGCTTACAGTCAGGCGCTAATTCACCCCTCCACTTT. This translates into CASSLQSGANSPLHF.

This chain links TRBV19 with TRBJ1-2; 12 bases fit TRBD1. The CDR3 is 16 residues long. Germline V gene sequence: CDR1 LNHDA, CDR2 SQIVND (reference sequence). V gave up 3 bases and J gave up 3 bases; unmatched junction bases: 5. The CDR3, as DNA: TGTGCCAGTAGTATGGGACAGGGGGCAGATTACTATGGCTACACCTTC. It is translated as CASSMGQGADYYGYTF.

V usage is TRBV18 and J usage is TRBJ2-1; D perhaps matches TRBD2 (6 bases). V was cut by 3 bases and J by 9 bases, with 15 bases left in between. The CDR3 has 14 residues. Germline V lookup: CDR1 KGHSH, CDR2 LQKENI. CDR3 DNA sequence: TGTGCCAGCTCACCCCCGGCCGGGGGTGGTGAGCAGTTCTTC. Protein: CASSPPAGGGEQFF.

The chain has TRBV5-1 and TRBJ2-7; D perhaps matches TRBD2 (7 bases). The CDR3 is 14 residues long. V was cut by 4 bases and J by 4 bases, with 15 bases left in between. The germline gives CDR1 SGHRS, CDR2 YFSETQ. This chain's CDR3 is CASSAAGARYEQYF. DNA of the CDR3: TGCGCCAGCAGCGCCGCGGGGGCGCGGTACGAGCAGTACTTC.

This chain uses TRBV5-1 with TRBJ1-2; no definite D call. Trimming took off 4 bases at V and 4 bases at J, with 11 bases between the two ends. Germline CDR1 SGHRS, CDR2 YFSETQ. The CDR3 length is 13 residues. In nucleotides, the CDR3 is TGCGCCAGCAGCCTAGAAGTCGGCTATGGCTACACCTTC. Residues: CASSLEVGYGYTF.

The chain joins TRBV15 to TRBJ1-5; D is unresolved. The ends were cut back, 1 base at V and 7 bases at J, with 8 bases in the middle. The CDR3 sequence is 13 residues long. CDR1 and CDR2 (germline): LNHNV, YYDKDF (reference sequence). CDR3: CATSRVGTQPQHF. CDR3 nucleotide sequence: TGTGCCACCAGCAGAGTGGGCACCCAGCCCCAGCATTTT.

The J gene is TRBJ2-3, the V gene TRBV4-2, with 11 bases lining up with TRBD2. CDR1 is LGHNA, CDR2 YNFKEQ, per germline. Trimming at V came to 2 bases and at J to 3 bases, leaving 7 bases not matched to a gene. The CDR3 spans 17 residues. The CDR3 region is CASSQTSSGGRTDTQYF. The CDR3 bases are TGTGCCAGCAGCCAAACCTCTAGCGGGGGGCGGACAGATACGCAGTATTTT.

The genes are TRBV10-3 and TRBJ1-1; D gene uncertain. Between the trimmed V and J ends, which lost 8 bases and 1 base, there was a span of 17 bases. The germline V gene encodes CDR1 ENHRY and CDR2 SYGVKD. The CDR3 is made up of 15 amino acids. In nucleotides, the CDR3 is TGTGCCATCCTCGGCTCCCCAGGCGCGAACACTGAAGCTTTCTTT. Translating it yields CAILGSPGANTEAFF.